A selection of T cell receptor beta chains follows, all from one sample in a study of control samples from healthy donors and cancer patients. The table came from immunoSEQ multiplex PCR; TCRdb's copy has only in-frame clones and leaves some out. The sample has some 410,000 clones, 90% seen once. Material: PBMCs. The receptors were sampled from a man aged 40-55 years with head and neck cancer. CDR3s include the opening cysteine and the closing phenylalanine or tryptophan. D genes are given only for firm matches. Size is omitted from some rows. Given values are once, few, many or a class for expanded clones.

-	TRBV5-6	TRBJ2-7	TRBD2	TGTGCCACAAGCGGGAGATCCTACGAGCAGTACTTC	CATSGRSYEQYF
-	TRBV6-4	TRBJ1-2	TRBD1	TGTGCCAGCAGTCAGACAGGGGTGAGCTATGGCTACACCTTC	CASSQTGVSYGYTF
once	TRBV7-2	TRBJ1-2	-	TGTGCCAGCAGCTTAGCGCGGTCACATTATGGCTACACCTTC	CASSLARSHYGYTF
once	TRBV19	TRBJ2-1	TRBD2	TGTGCCAGTACTCCTCCGGGGGGGCGGTACAATGAGCAGTTCTTC	CASTPPGGRYNEQFF
few	TRBV9	TRBJ2-1	-	TGTGCCAGCAGCGTATACGAGCGCTACAATGAGCAGTTCTTC	CASSVYERYNEQFF
-	TRBV6-5	TRBJ2-7	-	TGTGCCGTTAGGGGAAATCCCTACGAGCAGTACTTC	CAVRGNPYEQYF
-	TRBV7-8	TRBJ1-5	-	TGTGCCAGCAGCTTAGGGCGGATTAGCAATCAGCCCCAGCATTTT	CASSLGRISNQPQHF
-	TRBV7-9	TRBJ2-2	TRBD2	TGTGCCAGCAGCTTCGGACTAGTCCCCACCGGGGAGCTGTTTTTT	CASSFGLVPTGELFF
few	TRBV19	TRBJ2-7	-	TGTGCCAGTAGGGAGGGACGCTCCTACGAGCAGTACTTC	CASREGRSYEQYF
-	TRBV30	TRBJ1-4	-	TGTGCCTGGAGTCCCCAAGTGAATGAAAAACTGTTTTTT	CAWSPQVNEKLFF
-	TRBV30	TRBJ1-4	-	TGTGCCTGGAGTGTATCGTTGGCGGGGAATGAAAAACTGTTTTTT	CAWSVSLAGNEKLFF
-	TRBV28	TRBJ1-4	-	TGTGCCAGCAGTTTAGGGGGGGCCAGCGGTGAAAAACTGTTTTTT	CASSLGGASGEKLFF
-	TRBV12-3/TRBV12-4	TRBJ1-4	-	TGTGCCAGCAGTTTGAGGGGGAATGAAAAACTGTTTTTT	CASSLRGNEKLFF
-	TRBV7-2	TRBJ1-5	-	TGTGCCAGCAGCCCGGACAGCAATCAGCCCCAGCATTTT	CASSPDSNQPQHF
-	TRBV6-4	TRBJ1-6	TRBD1	TGTGCCAGCAGTGGAGACAGGGGCCCTAATTCACCCCTCCACTTT	CASSGDRGPNSPLHF
-	TRBV24-1	TRBJ1-2	-	TGTGCCACCAGTGATTTACGCCGGGACAAAGACTATGGCTACACCTTC	CATSDLRRDKDYGYTF
-	TRBV7-9	TRBJ1-6	-	TGTGCCAGCAGCCCAGAAAATTCACCCCTCCACTTT	CASSPENSPLHF
-	TRBV7-9	TRBJ2-1	TRBD1	TGTGCCAGCAGCCGGGACAGCTCCTACAATGAGCAGTTCTTC	CASSRDSSYNEQFF
-	TRBV4-3	TRBJ1-1	TRBD1	TGCGCCAGCAGCCGACGGGACAGGCGGAACACTGAAGCTTTCTTT	CASSRRDRRNTEAFF
-	TRBV4-1	TRBJ2-5	TRBD2	TGCGCCGGCAGCCAGACTTTAGCGGGACCCCAAGAGACCCAGTACTTC	CAGSQTLAGPQETQYF
-	TRBV9	TRBJ2-1	-	TGTGCCAGCAGCCCCCCCACGGGTCGAGCCAATGAGCAGTTCTTC	CASSPPTGRANEQFF
-	TRBV19	TRBJ2-7	-	TGTGCCAGTAGTATTTTCTCCGACGATCGTATCTACGAGCAGTACTTC	CASSIFSDDRIYEQYF
-	TRBV20-1	TRBJ2-5	-	TGCTCCCCCACCTTCCAAGAGACCCAGTACTTC	CSPTFQETQYF
once	TRBV28	TRBJ1-1	-	TGTGCCAGCAGTTCCATTGGCATGGGGAACACTGAAGCTTTCTTT	CASSSIGMGNTEAFF
-	TRBV29-1	TRBJ1-2	-	TGCAGCGTTGAGGGGTCGGCTTATGGCTACACCTTC	CSVEGSAYGYTF
-	TRBV2	TRBJ2-5	-	TGTGCCAGCAGTGAAAGGGGCTTCGGACTTGCGGAGACCCAGTACTTC	CASSERGFGLAETQYF
-	TRBV10-3	TRBJ1-1	-	TGTGCCATCTTAAGCGACCTGAACACTGAAGCTTTCTTT	CAILSDLNTEAFF
-	TRBV5-6	TRBJ2-6	TRBD1	TGTGCCAGCAGACGGACAGGGCGAGACTCTGGGGCCAACGTCCTGACTTTC	CASRRTGRDSGANVLTF
-	TRBV5-1	TRBJ2-7	TRBD2	TGCGCCAGCAGCTTCGAAAGCGGGATCGCGTACGAGCAGTACTTC	CASSFESGIAYEQYF
-	TRBV7-3	TRBJ2-2	-	TGTGCCAGCAGCTTAAGGGGGCAGGGGGAGCTGTTTTTT	CASSLRGQGELFF
-	TRBV27	TRBJ1-4	-	TGTGCCAGCAGTTTATCACTCGCAGGCACACTGTTTTTT	CASSLSLAGTLFF
once	TRBV18	TRBJ1-1	TRBD1	TGTGCCAGCTCACCTGGACAGGAAACTGAAGCTTTCTTT	CASSPGQETEAFF
once	TRBV7-6	TRBJ1-2	-	TGTGCCAGCAGCTTAGAGGGGAACTATGGCTACACCTTC	CASSLEGNYGYTF
-	TRBV5-5	TRBJ2-6	-	TGTGCCAGCAGCCTGACAGGTACTGGGGCCAACGTCCTGACTTTC	CASSLTGTGANVLTF
-	TRBV3-1/TRBV3-2	TRBJ1-4	TRBD1	TGTGCCAGCAGCCAAGGTGCGACAGGGCCTAATGAAAAACTGTTTTTT	CASSQGATGPNEKLFF
-	TRBV7-2	TRBJ2-2	-	TGTGCCAGCAGCTGGGCTGGGAAAACCGGGGAGCTGTTTTTT	CASSWAGKTGELFF
-	TRBV3-1/TRBV3-2	TRBJ2-7	-	TGTGCCAGCAGCTCGGGACCGCTCACCTACGAGCAGTACTTC	CASSSGPLTYEQYF
-	TRBV7-3	TRBJ1-2	-	TGTGCCAGCAGCTCCAAAGGGGGACGGCAGGAGGGCTACACCTTC	CASSSKGGRQEGYTF
-	TRBV7-8	TRBJ1-5	-	TGTGCCAGCAGCTCCGAGGGGCCAGACCGATATTATAGCAATCAGCCCCAGCATTTT	CASSSEGPDRYYSNQPQHF
-	TRBV6-2/TRBV6-3	TRBJ2-1	-	TGTGCCAGCAGTACTAACTACAATGAGCAGTTCTTC	CASSTNYNEQFF
-	TRBV19	TRBJ1-2	TRBD1	TGTGCCAGTAGTATAGCCGGCCCTCGGACAGGGCGCTATGGCTACACCTTC	CASSIAGPRTGRYGYTF
-	TRBV27	TRBJ2-1	TRBD2	TGTGCCAGCAGTTTCTTGGGACTAGCTTTCGGCGAGCAGTTCTTC	CASSFLGLAFGEQFF
-	TRBV7-9	TRBJ2-7	-	TGTGCCAGCAGCTTATCAGTAGGGACTCGGAGCGAGCAGTACTTC	CASSLSVGTRSEQYF
-	TRBV9	TRBJ2-2	-	TGTGCCAGCAGCCCTCGTGCCGGGGCGAACACCGGGGAGCTGTTTTTT	CASSPRAGANTGELFF
-	TRBV3-1/TRBV3-2	TRBJ2-7	TRBD1	TGTGCCAGCAGCCAAGCGGGGACAGGGCTGGACGAGCAGTACTTC	CASSQAGTGLDEQYF
-	TRBV5-1	TRBJ2-7	TRBD2	TGCGCCAGCACCCTTCGTGGGGGGGGTTCCTACGAGCAGTACTTC	CASTLRGGGSYEQYF
few	TRBV28	TRBJ1-4	-	TGTGCCAGCAGTTCGCCGGCTGGCTCGGGTGAAAAACTGTTTTTT	CASSSPAGSGEKLFF
-	TRBV7-2	TRBJ2-1	TRBD2	TGTGCCAGCAGGACTCCCATAGCGGGGGGTACCTACAATGAGCAGTTCTTC	CASRTPIAGGTYNEQFF